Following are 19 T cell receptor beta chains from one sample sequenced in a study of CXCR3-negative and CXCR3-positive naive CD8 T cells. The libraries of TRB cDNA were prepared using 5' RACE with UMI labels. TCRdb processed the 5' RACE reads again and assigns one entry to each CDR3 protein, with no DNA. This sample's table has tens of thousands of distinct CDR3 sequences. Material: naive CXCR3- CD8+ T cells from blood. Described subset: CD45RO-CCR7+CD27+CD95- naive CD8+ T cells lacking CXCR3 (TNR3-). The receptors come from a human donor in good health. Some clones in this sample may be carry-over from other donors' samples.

CDR3: CASSLLGQSYEQYF. The chain couples TRBV28 to TRBJ2-7; no DNA is available, so the TRBD1 call from TCRdb remains unchecked. The CDR3 has 14 residues. From germline, CDR1 is MDHEN and CDR2 SYDVKM. Full variable domain (rest looked up from reference TRBV28 and TRBJ2-7): DVKVTQSSRYLVKRTGEKVFLECVQDMDHENMFWYRQDPGLGLRLIYFSYDVKMKEKGDIPEGYSVSREKKERFSLILESASTNQTSMYLCASSLLGQSYEQYFGPGTRLTVT.

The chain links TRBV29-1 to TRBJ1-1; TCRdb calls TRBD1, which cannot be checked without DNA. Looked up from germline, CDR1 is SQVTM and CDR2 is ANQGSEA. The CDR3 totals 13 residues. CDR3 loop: CSGVDRGYTEAFF.

The CDR3 region is CASSHLTGTGLEEQYF. The chain joins TRBV23-1 to TRBJ2-7; TCRdb selects TRBD1, and the lack of DNA leaves this call unchecked. TRBV23-1 is placed among ORFs of uncertain function. The CDR3 totals 16 residues.

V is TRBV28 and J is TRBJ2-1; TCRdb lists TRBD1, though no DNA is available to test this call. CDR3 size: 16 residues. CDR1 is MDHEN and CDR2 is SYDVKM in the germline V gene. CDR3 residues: CASSFSRGLSYNEQFF.

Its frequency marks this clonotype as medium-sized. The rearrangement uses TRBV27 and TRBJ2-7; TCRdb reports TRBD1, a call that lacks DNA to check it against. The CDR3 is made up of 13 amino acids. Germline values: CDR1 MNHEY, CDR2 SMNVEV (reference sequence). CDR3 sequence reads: CASRARGTYEQYF.

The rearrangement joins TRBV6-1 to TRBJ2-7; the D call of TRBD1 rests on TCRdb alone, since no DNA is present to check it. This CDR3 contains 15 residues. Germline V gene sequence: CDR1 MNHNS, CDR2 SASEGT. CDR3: CASSEMGGSAFEQYF.

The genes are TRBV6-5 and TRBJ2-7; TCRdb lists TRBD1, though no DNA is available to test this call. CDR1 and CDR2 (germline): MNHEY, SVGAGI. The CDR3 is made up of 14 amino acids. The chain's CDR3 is CASSYSGGGYEQYF.

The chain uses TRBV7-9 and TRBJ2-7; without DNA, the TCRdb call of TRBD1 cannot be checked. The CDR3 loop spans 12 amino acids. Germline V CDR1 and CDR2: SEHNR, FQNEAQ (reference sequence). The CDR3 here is CASSQGQYEQYF.

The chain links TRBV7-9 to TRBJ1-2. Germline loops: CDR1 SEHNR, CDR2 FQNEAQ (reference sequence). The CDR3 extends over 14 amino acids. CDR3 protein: CASSLTQGLDGYTF.

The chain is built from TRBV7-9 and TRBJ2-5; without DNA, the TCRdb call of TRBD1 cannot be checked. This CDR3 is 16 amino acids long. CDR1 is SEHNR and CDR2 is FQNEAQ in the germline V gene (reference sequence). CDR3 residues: CASIKGNPSWAETQYF.

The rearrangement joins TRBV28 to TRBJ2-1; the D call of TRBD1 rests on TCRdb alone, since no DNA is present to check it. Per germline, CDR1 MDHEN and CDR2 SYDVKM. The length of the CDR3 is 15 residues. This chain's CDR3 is CASSFPPSSYNEQFF.

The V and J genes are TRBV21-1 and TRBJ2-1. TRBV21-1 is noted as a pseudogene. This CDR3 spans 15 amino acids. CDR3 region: CASSLGKIPYNEQFF.

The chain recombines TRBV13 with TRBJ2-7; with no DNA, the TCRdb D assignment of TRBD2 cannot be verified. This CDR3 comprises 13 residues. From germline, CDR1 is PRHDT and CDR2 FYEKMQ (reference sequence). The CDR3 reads CASSHSGSDEQYF.

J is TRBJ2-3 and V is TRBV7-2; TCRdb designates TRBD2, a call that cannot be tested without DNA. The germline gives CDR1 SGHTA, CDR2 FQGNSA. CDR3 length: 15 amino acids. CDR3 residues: CASSLIAGGTDTQYF.

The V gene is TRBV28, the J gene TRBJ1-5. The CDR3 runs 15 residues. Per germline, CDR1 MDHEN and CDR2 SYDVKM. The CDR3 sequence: CASSPVPQDNQPQHF.

CDR3 protein: CSVSDANTGELFF. V is TRBV29-1 and J is TRBJ2-2. The CDR3 covers 13 residues. The germline CDR1 and CDR2 sequences are SQVTM and ANQGSEA.

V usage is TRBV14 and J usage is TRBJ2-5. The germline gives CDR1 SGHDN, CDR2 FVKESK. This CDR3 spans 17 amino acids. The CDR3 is CASSQAVTRRTQETQYF.

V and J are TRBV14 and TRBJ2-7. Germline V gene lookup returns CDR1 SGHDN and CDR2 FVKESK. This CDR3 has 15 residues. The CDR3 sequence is CASSQDVGTTYEQYF.

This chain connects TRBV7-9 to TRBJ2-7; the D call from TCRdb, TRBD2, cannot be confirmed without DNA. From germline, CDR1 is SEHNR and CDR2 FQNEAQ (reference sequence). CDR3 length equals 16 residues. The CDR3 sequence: CASSTTQDGLSYEQYF.